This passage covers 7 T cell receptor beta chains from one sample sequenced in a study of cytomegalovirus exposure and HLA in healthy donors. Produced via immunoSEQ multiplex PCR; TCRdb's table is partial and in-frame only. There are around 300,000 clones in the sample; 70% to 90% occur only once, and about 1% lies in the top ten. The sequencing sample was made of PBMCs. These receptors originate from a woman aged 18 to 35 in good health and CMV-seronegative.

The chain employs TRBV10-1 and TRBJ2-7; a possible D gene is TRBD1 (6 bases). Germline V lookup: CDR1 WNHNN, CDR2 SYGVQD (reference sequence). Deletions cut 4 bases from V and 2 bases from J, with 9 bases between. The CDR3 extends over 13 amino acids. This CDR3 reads CASSVQGTYEQYF. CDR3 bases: TGCGCCAGCAGTGTACAGGGAACCTACGAGCAGTACTTC.

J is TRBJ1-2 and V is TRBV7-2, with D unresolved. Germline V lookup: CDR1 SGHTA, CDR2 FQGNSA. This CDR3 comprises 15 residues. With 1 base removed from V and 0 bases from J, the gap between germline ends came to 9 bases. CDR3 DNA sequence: TGTGCCAGCAGCTTAGAAGTCAGTTCTAACTATGGCTACACCTTC. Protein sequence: CASSLEVSSNYGYTF.

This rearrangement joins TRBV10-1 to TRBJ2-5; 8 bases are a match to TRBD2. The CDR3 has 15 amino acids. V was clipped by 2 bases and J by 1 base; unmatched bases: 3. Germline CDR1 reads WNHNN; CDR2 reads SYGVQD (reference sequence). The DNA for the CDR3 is TGCGCCAGCAGTGAGCGGGGGGGATCCCAAGAGACCCAGTACTTC. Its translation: CASSERGGSQETQYF.

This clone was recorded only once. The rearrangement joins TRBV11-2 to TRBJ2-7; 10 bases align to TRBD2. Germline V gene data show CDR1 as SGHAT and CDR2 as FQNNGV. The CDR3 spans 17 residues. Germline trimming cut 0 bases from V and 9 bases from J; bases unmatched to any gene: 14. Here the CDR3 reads CASSLDYGEASGSRQYF. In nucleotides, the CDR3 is TGTGCCAGCAGCTTAGATTATGGGGAGGCTAGCGGGAGTCGGCAGTACTTC.

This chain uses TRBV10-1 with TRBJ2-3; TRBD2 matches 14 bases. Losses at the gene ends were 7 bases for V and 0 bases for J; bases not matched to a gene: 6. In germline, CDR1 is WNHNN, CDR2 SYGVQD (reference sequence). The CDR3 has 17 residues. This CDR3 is CASNGGLAGGSTDTQYF. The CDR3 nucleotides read TGCGCCAGCAACGGAGGACTAGCGGGAGGTAGCACAGATACGCAGTATTTT.

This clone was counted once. CDR3 loop: CAKHPGGSETQYF. The CDR3 nucleotides are TGTGCCAAGCACCCTGGGGGGAGCGAGACCCAGTACTTC. The chain is built from TRBV19 and TRBJ2-5; D perhaps matches TRBD2 (6 bases). Between the trimmed V and J ends, which lost 10 bases and 5 bases, there was a span of 17 bases. This CDR3 is 13 amino acids long. Germline loops: CDR1 LNHDA, CDR2 SQIVND (reference sequence).

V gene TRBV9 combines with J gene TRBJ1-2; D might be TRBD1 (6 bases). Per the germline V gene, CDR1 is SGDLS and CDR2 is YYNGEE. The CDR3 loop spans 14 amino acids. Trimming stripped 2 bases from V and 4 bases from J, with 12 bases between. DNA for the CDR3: TGTGCCAGCAGCGTCGCAGGGGCTAGCTATGGCTACACCTTC. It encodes CASSVAGASYGYTF.